Presented here are 20 T cell receptor beta chains from one specimen sequenced in a study of blood T cell repertoires in COVID-19. Sequencing used immunoSEQ multiplex PCR; TCRdb keeps in-frame clones, though not all of them. The sample shows 150,000 to 200,000 clones, approximately 93% of them seen only once. The sample consisted of peripheral blood. These receptors came from a woman aged 55-70 years with COVID-19, enrolled during active disease.

The V and J genes are TRBV19 and TRBJ2-7; D might be TRBD1 (5 bases). Germline V gives CDR1 LNHDA, CDR2 SQIVND (reference sequence). The ends were cut back, 5 bases at V and 1 base at J, with 9 bases in the middle. This CDR3 region has 13 residues. The CDR3 nucleotides are TGTGCCAGTAGTCCGCAGGGATCCTACGAGCAGTACTTC. Translating it yields CASSPQGSYEQYF.

The chain carries TRBV6-5 and TRBJ2-4, with D maybe TRBD2 (5 bases). From germline, CDR1 is MNHEY and CDR2 SVGAGI. The CDR3 sequence is 13 residues long. The V end was cut by 9 bases, the J end by 5 bases, with 14 bases between. The CDR3 protein is CARVRGFQNIQYF. The CDR3 bases are TGTGCCAGGGTCCGGGGATTCCAAAACATTCAGTACTTC.

This clone was found a few times. This CDR3 is CASSLATGQGNQPQHF. DNA for the CDR3: TGTGCCAGCAGCTTAGCCACGGGACAGGGCAATCAGCCCCAGCATTTT. The genes are TRBV11-1 and TRBJ1-5, with 8 positions matching TRBD1. The CDR3 is made up of 16 amino acids. The germline CDR1 and CDR2 sequences are SGHAT and FQDESV (reference sequence). V shed 0 bases and J 2 bases; nucleotides not matched to a gene: 3.

This clone came up once. V usage is TRBV11-1 and J usage is TRBJ2-7; D perhaps matches TRBD1 (6 bases). CDR1 is SGHAT and CDR2 is FQDESV in the germline V gene (reference sequence). V was clipped by 7 bases and J by 5 bases, with 18 bases between them. The CDR3 extends over 14 amino acids. The CDR3 nucleotides are TGTGCCAGCAAAAATCTGGGGGCAATCAACGAGCAGTACTTC. Its protein is CASKNLGAINEQYF.

The CDR3 DNA follows: TGTGCCAGCAGAAGACCCACCGGGACAGGGGGCAAGAACACTGAAGCTTTCTTT. Its protein product is CASRRPTGTGGKNTEAFF. This rearrangement joins TRBV27 to TRBJ1-1, with 12 bases aligning to TRBD1. The CDR3 runs to 18 residues. Trimming removed 6 bases from V and 1 base from J; junction bases left unmatched: 12. The germline gives CDR1 MNHEY, CDR2 SMNVEV (reference sequence).

The gene calls are TRBV3-1 (or the pseudogene TRBV3-2) and TRBJ2-2, with D possibly TRBD2 on 7 matching bases. Germline CDR1 is LGHDT and CDR2 is YNNKEL (reference sequence). The V gene lost 1 base and the J gene lost 5 bases, with 17 bases spanning the gap. The CDR3 covers 17 residues. The CDR3 sequence: CASSQAGGGVRTGELFF. The CDR3 bases are TGTGCCAGCAGCCAAGCGGGGGGCGGTGTCAGAACCGGGGAGCTGTTTTTT.

The rearrangement joins TRBV7-2 to TRBJ1-2; 8 positions agree with TRBD1. The trim removed 1 base at V and 7 bases at J, leaving 5 bases unmatched. The germline gives CDR1 SGHTA, CDR2 FQGNSA. This CDR3 contains 14 residues. CDR3 sequence (DNA): TGTGCCAGCAGCTTAGGAGGACAGGGCGTTGGCTACACCTTC. It codes for CASSLGGQGVGYTF.

The chain combines TRBV7-2 with TRBJ2-5; 8 bases agree with TRBD1. V trimming: 6 bases; J trimming: 2 bases; junction bases outside the gene matches: 5. Germline V gene data show CDR1 as SGHTA and CDR2 as FQGNSA. This CDR3 spans 14 amino acids. The CDR3 coding sequence is TGTGCCAGCAGGCTCAGACAGGGGCAAGAGACCCAGTACTTC. This translates into CASRLRQGQETQYF. Looking up the rest from reference TRBV7-2 and TRBJ2-5 gives the full variable domain: GAGVSQSPSNKVTEKGKDVELRCDPISGHTALYWYRQSLGQGLEFLIYFQGNSAPDKSGLPSDRFSAERTGGSVSTLTIQRTQQEDSAVYLCASRLRQGQETQYFGPGTRLLVL.

The DNA for the CDR3 is TGTGCCAGCAGCCAGGGAGAAGACAAGAGAGGGGGAACTGAAGCTTTCTTT. Translating gives CASSQGEDKRGGTEAFF. The genes are TRBV4-2 and TRBJ1-1; maybe TRBD1 (6 bases). The CDR3 totals 17 residues. The V and J ends lost 3 bases and 5 bases respectively, with 22 bases between them. The germline V gene encodes CDR1 LGHNA and CDR2 YNFKEQ.

DNA of the CDR3: TGTGCCACCACCAAGGGGCCGCTGAACTATGGCTACACCTTC. Translating it yields CATTKGPLNYGYTF. The chain employs TRBV15 and TRBJ1-2; D might be TRBD1 (5 bases). The CDR3 consists of 14 residues. The V gene lost 7 bases and the J gene lost 2 bases, with 14 bases spanning the gap. Germline V CDR1 and CDR2: LNHNV, YYDKDF (reference sequence). Supplemented by reference TRBV15 and TRBJ1-2, the full variable domain reads DAMVIQNPRYQVTQFGKPVTLSCSQTLNHNVMYWYQQKSSQAPKLLFHYYDKDFNNEADTPDNFQSRRPNTSFCFLDIRSPGLGDTAMYLCATTKGPLNYGYTFGSGTRLTVV.

The chain links TRBV7-3 to TRBJ1-2; 9 nucleotides agree with TRBD1. There are 16 residues in the CDR3. Germline-derived CDR1 and CDR2 are SGHTA and FQGTGA. The junction had 8 bases not matched to a gene; V was cut back by 2 bases and J by 4 bases. The CDR3, as DNA: TGTGCCAGCAGCTTATATGCACAGGGGGCTGGCTATGGCTACACCTTC. This sequence encodes CASSLYAQGAGYGYTF. The full variable domain, in which reference TRBV7-3 and TRBJ1-2 provide the parts outside the CDR3, is GAGVSQTPSNKVTEKGKYVELRCDPISGHTALYWYRQSLGQGPEFLIYFQGTGAADDSGLPNDRFFAVRPEGSVSTLKIQRTERGDSAVYLCASSLYAQGAGYGYTFGSGTRLTVV.

This chain joins TRBV24-1 and TRBJ2-5; D unresolved. Germline V gene lookup returns CDR1 KGHDR and CDR2 SFDVKD. The CDR3 length is 12 residues. The germline V and J ends were trimmed by 5 bases and 5 bases, with 8 bases remaining between them. The CDR3 reads CATSGGGETQYF. CDR3 in DNA: TGTGCCACCAGTGGAGGTGGGGAGACCCAGTACTTC.

J is TRBJ2-1 and V is TRBV4-2, with a possible D match to TRBD2 (5 bases). The CDR3 is 14 amino acids. Trimming took 3 bases from V and 5 from J, leaving 11 bases between them. Germline CDR1 and CDR2: LGHNA and YNFKEQ. The CDR3 nucleotides are TGTGCCAGCAGCCAGGTACTAGGAAACAATGAGCAGTTCTTC. Its protein is CASSQVLGNNEQFF.

V is TRBV7-2 and J is TRBJ1-4; TRBD1 is a possible D gene (5 bases). Germline V CDR1 and CDR2: SGHTA, FQGNSA. The CDR3 extends over 14 amino acids. V was trimmed by 7 bases and J by 9 bases, leaving 18 bases between them. Written as DNA, the CDR3 is TGTGCCAGCAATGGGGATGGGGGGTGGCAAAAACTGTTTTTT. Its protein is CASNGDGGWQKLFF.

The chain is built from TRBV28 and TRBJ1-2, with a tentative D call TRBD1 (5 bases). The germline V gene has CDR1 MDHEN and CDR2 SYDVKM. V gave up 3 bases and J gave up 4 bases, with 12 bases separating them. This CDR3 is 14 amino acids long. The CDR3 nucleotides read TGTGCCAGCAGTTTGGACAAGATAAGCTATGGCTACACCTTC. Translating gives CASSLDKISYGYTF.

The V and J genes are TRBV6-5 and TRBJ1-2; D may be TRBD1 (6 bases). V was cut by 2 bases and J by 3 bases, with 13 bases left in between. The CDR3 contains 15 residues. CDR1 is MNHEY and CDR2 is SVGAGI in the germline V gene. The CDR3 coding sequence is TGTGCCAGCAGTTACGCAGGGGCGCGGGACTATGGCTACACCTTC. This encodes CASSYAGARDYGYTF.

The chain employs TRBV7-9 and TRBJ1-1; 7 bases are shared with TRBD1. Per germline, CDR1 SEHNR and CDR2 FQNEAQ (reference sequence). The CDR3 length is 13 residues. J lost 6 bases, V lost 3 bases, and 4 bases had no gene match. The CDR3 DNA reads as TGTGCCAGCAGCTTGACAGGGTGGCCTGAAGCTTTCTTT. It yields the protein CASSLTGWPEAFF.

This clone was observed a handful of times. The rearrangement links TRBV27 to TRBJ1-3, with 8 bases lining up with TRBD1. Germline V CDR1 and CDR2: MNHEY, SMNVEV (reference sequence). Losses at the gene ends were 5 bases for V and 0 bases for J; bases not matched to a gene: 3. This CDR3 spans 15 amino acids. This CDR3 is CASSMTGVSGNTIYF. CDR3 nucleotide sequence: TGTGCCAGCAGTATGACAGGGGTCTCTGGAAACACCATATATTTT.

The V and J genes are TRBV5-8 and TRBJ1-5, with D perhaps matching TRBD1 (6 bases). Looked up from germline, CDR1 is SGHTS and CDR2 is YDEGEE. Trimming removed 7 bases at V and 7 bases at J, with 12 bases between. The CDR3 runs to 12 residues. Here the CDR3 DNA reads TGTGCCAGCGGCCAGGGGAACCAGCCCCAGCATTTT. It translates to CASGQGNQPQHF.

CDR3 residues: CSVGTGRGFYGYTF. CDR3 sequence (DNA): TGCAGCGTTGGGACGGGGAGGGGGTTCTATGGCTACACCTTC. The rearrangement uses TRBV29-1 and TRBJ1-2; maybe TRBD1 (6 bases). Trimming cost V 4 bases and J 4 bases, with 16 bases left between them. The CDR3 is made up of 14 amino acids. Germline V gene data show CDR1 as SQVTM and CDR2 as ANQGSEA.